What follows are 22 T cell receptor beta chains derived from one specimen sequenced in a study of shared clonotypes between healthy human individuals. TCRdb's table, derived via immunoSEQ multiplex PCR, lists solely in-frame clones and lacks some. The profile shows about 2.3 million clones, 90% to 95% of them singletons. Sequencing used naive CD4+ T cells from PBMCs. The sample's subset: CD45RA+ positively selected. The receptors derive from a man aged 18 to 35 in good health. Some clones in this sample may be carry-over from other donors' samples.

The V gene is TRBV9, the J gene TRBJ1-1, with D possibly TRBD1 on 6 matching bases. V lost 2 bases to trimming and J lost 3 bases, with 11 bases between them. Germline CDR1 reads SGDLS; CDR2 reads YYNGEE. This CDR3 spans 14 amino acids. Written as DNA, the CDR3 is TGTGCCAGCAGCGTTGAGGGACACTACACTGAAGCTTTCTTT. Amino acid sequence: CASSVEGHYTEAFF.

This rearrangement joins TRBV5-1 to TRBJ2-7; 8 bases match TRBD1. The V gene end was trimmed by 4 bases and the J gene end by 0 bases; junction bases not matched to a gene: 3. The germline gives CDR1 SGHRS, CDR2 YFSETQ. The CDR3 loop spans 14 amino acids. The CDR3 protein is CASSQTGASYEQYF. The CDR3 nucleotides are TGCGCCAGCAGCCAGACAGGGGCCTCCTACGAGCAGTACTTC.

This clone was observed a few times. The chain combines TRBV30 with TRBJ1-1; no reliable D call. Germline CDR1 GTSNPN, CDR2 SVGIG (reference sequence). Between the trimmed V and J ends, which lost 1 base and 2 bases, there was a span of 8 bases. The CDR3 covers 13 residues. DNA of the CDR3: TGTGCCTGGAGTGCACAGAGCAACACTGAAGCTTTCTTT. This sequence encodes CAWSAQSNTEAFF.

This chain joins TRBV7-9 and TRBJ2-7, with 7 bases identical to TRBD1. CDR3 size: 17 residues. Germline values: CDR1 SEHNR, CDR2 FQNEAQ (reference sequence). Trimming cost V 1 base and J 0 bases; bases outside gene matches: 9. CDR3 sequence (DNA): TGTGCCAGCAGCTTAGATGGGAACAGGGGAGACTCCTACGAGCAGTACTTC. This translates into CASSLDGNRGDSYEQYF.

The chain couples TRBV5-4 to TRBJ1-2, with 7 bases fitting TRBD1. The CDR3 totals 14 residues. Germline CDR1 SGHNT, CDR2 YYREEE (reference sequence). The ends lost 0 bases at V and 6 bases at J; junction bases unmatched: 5. This CDR3 is CASSLGQGSDGYTF. In DNA form, the CDR3 reads TGTGCCAGCAGCTTGGGACAGGGATCTGATGGCTACACCTTC.

Details on this clone: One junction end does not reproduce the germline sequence, and a read error may be involved. The CDR3 bases are TGTGCCAGCAGCAGGGCGGACAGGGGACAACGAACCCCTAGGGACGCCTTC. It translates to CASSRADRGQRTPRDAF. The V and J genes are TRBV5-4 and TRBJ1-2, with 9 bases identical to TRBD1. CDR1 and CDR2 (germline): SGHNT, YYREEE (reference sequence). The CDR3 runs 17 residues.

The chain employs TRBV6-1 and TRBJ2-5; TRBD1 might be the D (7 bases). The CDR3 runs to 12 residues. Germline loops: CDR1 MNHNS, CDR2 SASEGT. V lost 4 bases, J lost 7 bases, and 10 bases lay in between. CDR3 sequence: CASSGQGGTQYF. The CDR3 region has the DNA TGTGCCAGCAGTGGGCAGGGGGGGACCCAGTACTTC.

The count of this clone is one. The V call is TRBV28, the J call TRBJ1-1; D might be TRBD1 (6 bases). Trimming removed 7 bases at V and 0 bases at J, with 15 bases between. This CDR3 contains 15 residues. From germline, CDR1 is MDHEN and CDR2 SYDVKM. Written as DNA, the CDR3 is TGTGCCAGCACCCCCGCCGACAGGATGAACACTGAAGCTTTCTTT. It encodes CASTPADRMNTEAFF.

This clone was observed a single time. The rearrangement links TRBV6-5 to TRBJ2-2, with a tentative D call TRBD1 (5 bases). CDR3 length: 15 amino acids. Germline values: CDR1 MNHEY, CDR2 SVGAGI. V was cut by 1 base and J by 7 bases, with 13 bases left in between. The CDR3: CASSYLRQSRGELFF. The DNA for the CDR3 is TGTGCCAGCAGTTACTTACGACAGTCACGCGGGGAGCTGTTTTTT.

This clone was seen a single time. The chain carries TRBV5-4 and TRBJ2-3; D gene uncertain. CDR3 length equals 13 residues. From germline, CDR1 is SGHNT and CDR2 YYREEE (reference sequence). Trimming removed 4 bases from V and 1 base from J, with 7 bases in between. CDR3 sequence: CASSHSGTDTQYF. CDR3 DNA sequence: TGTGCCAGCAGCCACTCGGGCACAGATACGCAGTATTTT.

The chain uses TRBV5-4 and TRBJ2-2; D unresolved. V gave up 2 bases and J gave up 5 bases, with 10 bases separating them. CDR3 length: 14 amino acids. Germline V CDR1 and CDR2: SGHNT, YYREEE (reference sequence). This chain's CDR3 is CASSLSAVTGELFF. CDR3 DNA sequence: TGTGCCAGCAGCTTAAGTGCGGTTACCGGGGAGCTGTTTTTT.

The chain links TRBV28 to TRBJ1-1; D unclear. The CDR3 length is 12 residues. The germline V gene encodes CDR1 MDHEN and CDR2 SYDVKM. Trimming cost V 6 bases and J 10 bases, with 15 bases left between them. The CDR3 reads CASSPIPVAAFF. The CDR3 nucleotides read TGTGCCAGCAGCCCCATTCCGGTTGCAGCTTTCTTT.

The chain carries TRBV2 and TRBJ1-2; D gene ambiguous. The germline V gene has CDR1 SNHLY and CDR2 FYNNEI. V was shortened by 6 bases and J by 8 bases, with 16 bases between the two germline ends. The CDR3 consists of 13 residues. The CDR3 DNA sequence: TGTGCCAGCAGATCGGATTCCTATCGCGGCTACACCTTC. This codes for CASRSDSYRGYTF.

This clone was picked up one time. V gene TRBV18 combines with J gene TRBJ2-7; no reliable D call. Trimming stripped 3 bases from V and 5 bases from J, with 11 bases between. Germline V lookup: CDR1 KGHSH, CDR2 LQKENI. This CDR3 is 13 amino acids long. CDR3 sequence reads: CASSPDLGHEQYF. DNA for the CDR3: TGTGCCAGCTCACCGGACCTTGGGCACGAGCAGTACTTC.

The chain recombines TRBV5-4 with TRBJ2-7; 9 bases match TRBD1. Losses at the gene ends were 0 bases for V and 7 bases for J; bases not matched to a gene: 8. This CDR3 region has 15 residues. Germline V gives CDR1 SGHNT, CDR2 YYREEE (reference sequence). CDR3 coding DNA: TGTGCCAGCAGCTTGGGGGGGACAGGGCGGTGGGAGCAGTACTTC. Its protein is CASSLGGTGRWEQYF.

The CDR3 DNA reads TGTGCCAGCAGCCGATCAGAGGGCACAGATACGCAGTATTTT. It specifies CASSRSEGTDTQYF. The gene calls are TRBV7-8 and TRBJ2-3; D gene uncertain. The CDR3 is made up of 14 amino acids. Germline values: CDR1 SGHVS, CDR2 FQNEAQ. The ends were cut back, 5 bases at V and 1 base at J, with 10 bases in the middle. The entire variable domain, with the rest obtained from reference TRBV7-8 and TRBJ2-3, is as follows: GAGVSQSPRYKVAKRGQDVALRCDPISGHVSLFWYQQALGQGPEFLTYFQNEAQLDKSGLPSDRFFAERPEGSVSTLKIQRTQQEDSAVYLCASSRSEGTDTQYFGPGTRLTVL.

V usage is TRBV19 and J usage is TRBJ2-6; D not resolved. CDR3 size: 16 residues. Germline V lookup: CDR1 LNHDA, CDR2 SQIVND (reference sequence). V lost 4 bases and J lost 0, with 10 bases in between. CDR3 coding DNA: TGTGCCAGTAGTACCCGTTCGAGCTCTGGGGCCAACGTCCTGACTTTC. This sequence encodes CASSTRSSSGANVLTF.

V usage is TRBV5-3 and J usage is TRBJ2-2, with D possibly TRBD2 on 5 matching bases. TRBV5-3 is recorded as an ORF, its role being uncertain. The ends were cut back, 4 bases at V and 1 base at J, with 23 bases in the middle. CDR3 length: 19 residues. CDR3 nucleotide sequence: TGTGCCAGAAGCGAGGGATGGCGGGCAGACAAAGGGAACACCGGGGAGCTGTTTTTT. Translated: CARSEGWRADKGNTGELFF.

V usage is TRBV5-1 and J usage is TRBJ2-3; 13 bases are shared with TRBD2. V lost 4 bases, J lost 0 bases, and 8 bases stayed unmatched. The CDR3 extends over 18 amino acids. Germline V gives CDR1 SGHRS, CDR2 YFSETQ. CDR3 DNA: TGCGCCAGCAGCACACTAGCGGGAGGGCCACCTAGCACAGATACGCAGTATTTT. It yields the protein CASSTLAGGPPSTDTQYF.

In DNA form, the CDR3 reads TGTGCCAGCAGCTTGGGCGCGGGGGCCTACCGGGAGCTGTTTTTT. Protein: CASSLGAGAYRELFF. The chain carries TRBV5-6 and TRBJ2-2, with D maybe TRBD2 (7 bases). Trimming removed 0 bases from V and 9 bases from J, with 15 bases in between. The CDR3 spans 15 residues. Germline CDR1 and CDR2: SGHDT and YYEEEE.

V and J are TRBV9 and TRBJ2-7; 7 nucleotides agree with TRBD2. This CDR3 comprises 14 residues. Per the germline V gene, CDR1 is SGDLS and CDR2 is YYNGEE. Germline trimming cut 0 bases from V and 5 bases from J; bases unmatched to any gene: 5. CDR3 amino acids: CASSVARESDEQYF. CDR3 nucleotides: TGTGCCAGCAGCGTAGCGCGGGAGAGCGACGAGCAGTACTTC.

The chain couples TRBV28 to TRBJ2-1; 8 positions agree with TRBD1. Germline V gene lookup returns CDR1 MDHEN and CDR2 SYDVKM. There are 13 residues in the CDR3. With 8 bases clipped from V and 3 bases from J, the junction kept 3 bases outside the gene matches. This CDR3 reads CASGQGVYNEQFF. CDR3 nucleotide sequence: TGTGCCAGCGGACAGGGAGTCTACAATGAGCAGTTCTTC.